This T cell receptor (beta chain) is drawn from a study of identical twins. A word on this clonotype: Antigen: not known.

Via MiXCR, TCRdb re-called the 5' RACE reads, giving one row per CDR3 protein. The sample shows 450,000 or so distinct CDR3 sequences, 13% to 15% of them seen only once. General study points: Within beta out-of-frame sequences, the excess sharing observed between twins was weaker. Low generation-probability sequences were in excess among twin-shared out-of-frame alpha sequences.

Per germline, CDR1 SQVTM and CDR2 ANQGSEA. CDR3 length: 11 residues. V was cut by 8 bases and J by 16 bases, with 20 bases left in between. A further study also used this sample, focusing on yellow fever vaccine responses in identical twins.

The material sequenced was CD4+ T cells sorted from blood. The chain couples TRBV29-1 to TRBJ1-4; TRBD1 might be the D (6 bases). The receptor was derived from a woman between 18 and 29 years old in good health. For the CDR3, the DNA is TGCAGCAAAGGAATACAGGGCCGGCCGTTTTTT. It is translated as CSKGIQGRPFF.